The sample holds one count of the clone carrying this T cell receptor (beta chain). TCR beta CDR3 regions were amplified from RNA. RT-PCR in the first round (using the HTBI primer set) targeted the TCR CDR3. MiXCR was run by TCRdb on the multiplex PCR reads, yielding one entry per CDR3 protein. The sample includes about 400,000 distinct CDR3 sequences, 14% to 15% of them seen just once. This record belongs to a study of T cells in Graves' hyperthyroidism and ophthalmopathy. PBMCs were obtained from 9 to 10 ml fresh peripheral blood. Sequenced: blood. The sequence came from a woman aged 25 to 39 with Graves' hyperthyroidism.

The DNA of the CDR3 is TGCAGTGCTTCTAGCGGGAGCCCCACAGATACGCAGTATTTT. It encodes CSASSGSPTDTQYF. This chain connects TRBV20-1 to TRBJ2-3, with 10 bases lining up with TRBD2. J gave up 2 bases and V 5 bases, and 4 bases lay outside the gene matches. The CDR3 extends over 14 amino acids. Looked up from germline, CDR1 is DFQATT and CDR2 is SNEGSKA (reference sequence).